This is a list of T cell receptor beta chains from one sample in a study of blood T cells in healthy people across ages. Each CDR3 protein is one row after TCRdb ran MiXCR on the 5' RACE reads. The sample comprises some 1.1 million distinct CDR3 sequences, 35% to 40% of which are singletons, and roughly 13% rests with the top ten. The sample comprised blood. All receptors come from a man younger than 35 in good health. Each CDR3 is given with its conserved first and last residue. The D gene is left open where the match is weak. The listing skips clone size in some rows; elsewhere it reads once, few, many or a size class.

D gene	V gene	J gene	clone size	CDR3 protein	CDR3 DNA
NA	TRBV5-6	TRBJ1-1	NA	CASSSTIYTEAFF	TGTGCCAGCAGCTCGACAATCTACACTGAAGCTTTCTTT
TRBD1	TRBV12-3/TRBV12-4	TRBJ1-2	once	CASSQRGDRGRNYGYTF	TGTGCCAGCAGCCAAAGGGGCGACAGGGGAAGAAACTATGGCTACACCTTC
TRBD1	TRBV2	TRBJ2-7	few	CASSDGAGGLFYEQYF	TGTGCCAGCAGTGATGGGGCAGGGGGCCTTTTCTACGAGCAGTACTTC
TRBD1	TRBV14	TRBJ2-1	NA	CASSLLQGANEQFF	TGTGCCAGCAGCCTACTACAGGGGGCGAATGAGCAGTTCTTC
TRBD1	TRBV28	TRBJ1-2	NA	CASSFPHGQGNYGYTF	TGTGCCAGCAGTTTCCCGCACGGACAGGGGAACTATGGCTACACCTTC
TRBD1	TRBV28	TRBJ1-1	few	CASTRPGQGTEAFF	TGTGCCAGCACCCGGCCTGGACAGGGAACTGAAGCTTTCTTT
NA	TRBV20-1	TRBJ2-3	NA	CSALGTAQDTQYF	TGCAGTGCCCTCGGGACCGCGCAAGATACGCAGTATTTT
TRBD1	TRBV30	TRBJ1-2	NA	CAWNRDRDANYGYTF	TGTGCCTGGAATCGGGACAGGGATGCGAACTATGGCTACACCTTC
NA	TRBV6-6	TRBJ1-2	once	CASRSLGNYGYTF	TGTGCCAGCAGAAGCTTGGGTAACTATGGCTACACCTTC
TRBD1	TRBV7-8	TRBJ2-3	NA	CASSTIPGTGGYTDTQYF	TGTGCCAGCAGTACTATCCCCGGGACAGGGGGCTACACAGATACGCAGTATTTT
TRBD2	TRBV6-2/TRBV6-3	TRBJ2-5	NA	CASSNPGLANEQYF	TGTGCCAGCAGTAACCCGGGACTAGCCAATGAGCAGTACTTC
NA	TRBV27	TRBJ2-3	NA	CASTADGTSTDTQYF	TGTGCCAGCACGGCGGACGGCACTAGCACAGATACGCAGTATTTT
NA	TRBV28	TRBJ2-7	NA	CASRTKGTSEQYF	TGTGCCAGCAGGACAAAGGGGACCTCCGAGCAGTACTTC
NA	TRBV12-3/TRBV12-4	TRBJ1-1	NA	CASSFVGPGTEAFF	TGTGCCAGCAGTTTCGTGGGGCCGGGCACTGAAGCTTTCTTT
NA	TRBV7-2	TRBJ1-1	once	CASSLDELEAFF	TGTGCCAGCAGCTTAGATGAACTGGAAGCTTTCTTT
NA	TRBV4-1	TRBJ1-4	few	CASSQDPHDANRRAGEKLFF	TGCGCCAGCAGCCAAGATCCCCATGACGCAAACCGCAGGGCGGGTGAAAAACTGTTTTTT
NA	TRBV20-1	TRBJ1-2	few	CSGRYSYGYTF	TGCAGTGGCCGGTACAGCTATGGCTACACCTTC
NA	TRBV29-1	TRBJ2-3	NA	CSFEDIGTDTQYF	TGCAGCTTTGAAGATATAGGGACAGATACGCAGTATTTT
NA	TRBV12-3/TRBV12-4	TRBJ2-2	few	CASSTGPVNTGELFF	TGTGCCAGCAGTACCGGGCCAGTGAACACCGGGGAGCTGTTTTTT
NA	TRBV12-3/TRBV12-4	TRBJ2-1	few	CASSPDFREQFF	TGTGCCAGCAGTCCGGACTTCAGGGAGCAGTTCTTC
NA	TRBV7-2	TRBJ2-1	few	CASSLLGRAIDEQFF	TGTGCCAGCAGCTTATTGGGGCGGGCTATCGATGAGCAGTTCTTC
TRBD1	TRBV20-1	TRBJ2-1	many	CSGSGQVLGNEQFF	TGCAGTGGGTCAGGACAGGTATTAGGGAATGAGCAGTTCTTC
NA	TRBV4-1	TRBJ1-5	NA	CASSAWVGQNNQPQHF	TGCGCCAGCAGCGCTTGGGTAGGGCAGAACAATCAGCCCCAGCATTTT
NA	TRBV4-3	TRBJ1-4	NA	CASSPRTFDREKLFF	TGCGCCAGCAGCCCAAGAACGTTTGATCGGGAAAAACTGTTTTTT
NA	TRBV20-1	TRBJ2-3	few	CSARDPGYSTDTQYF	TGCAGTGCTAGAGATCCGGGATATAGCACAGATACGCAGTATTTT
NA	TRBV7-2	TRBJ1-2	few	CASSLPPSYGYTF	TGTGCCAGCAGCTTACCCCCGTCCTATGGCTACACCTTC
TRBD2	TRBV7-2	TRBJ2-7	NA	CASSPTLAGAIETYEQYF	TGTGCCAGCAGCCCGACCCTAGCGGGGGCCATCGAGACCTACGAGCAGTACTTC
NA	TRBV12-3/TRBV12-4	TRBJ2-7	NA	CASSLRGFQNNEQYF	TGTGCCAGCAGTTTAAGGGGGTTCCAGAACAATGAGCAGTACTTC
NA	TRBV5-1	TRBJ1-1	few	CASSTGGRTSTEAFF	TGCGCCAGCAGCACTGGCGGCAGGACGAGCACTGAAGCTTTCTTT
NA	TRBV4-1	TRBJ2-1	few	CASSQTTTPTAYNEQFF	TGCGCCAGCAGCCAAACTACTACCCCGACAGCATACAATGAGCAGTTCTTC
NA	TRBV18	TRBJ2-1	once	CASSPREDDEQFF	TGTGCCAGCTCACCACGTGAGGACGATGAGCAGTTCTTC
NA	TRBV25-1	TRBJ2-3	few	CASSGPNTDTQYF	TGTGCCAGCAGTGGGCCAAACACAGATACGCAGTATTTT
NA	TRBV20-1	TRBJ2-5	few	CSARAGNKETQYF	TGCAGTGCTAGGGCAGGGAACAAGGAGACCCAGTACTTC
NA	TRBV12-3/TRBV12-4	TRBJ2-5	NA	CASSLGEYTVKETQYF	TGTGCCAGCAGTTTAGGGGAGTACACCGTAAAAGAGACCCAGTACTTC
NA	TRBV5-1	TRBJ1-2	NA	CASSVGGFNYGYTF	TGCGCCAGCAGCGTGGGGGGCTTTAACTATGGCTACACCTTC
TRBD1	TRBV3-1	TRBJ2-7	NA	CASSRDHPDRGRYEQYF	TGTGCCAGCAGCCGAGATCACCCGGACAGGGGGCGATACGAGCAGTACTTC
TRBD1	TRBV13	TRBJ1-2	few	CASSQADREEGYTF	TGTGCCAGCAGCCAGGCGGACAGGGAAGAGGGCTACACCTTC
NA	TRBV12-3/TRBV12-4	TRBJ2-3	many	CASSFRRGGTDTQYF	TGTGCCAGCAGTTTTCGGCGGGGAGGCACAGATACGCAGTATTTT
TRBD2	TRBV20-1	TRBJ2-3	many	CSANGDSGTDTQYF	TGCAGTGCTAACGGCGATAGCGGGACAGATACGCAGTATTTT
NA	TRBV6-6	TRBJ1-1	NA	CASSYEQTEAFF	TGTGCCAGCAGTTACGAGCAGACTGAAGCTTTCTTT
TRBD1	TRBV10-3	TRBJ1-2	few	CAIKRDSANYGYTF	TGTGCCATCAAACGGGACAGCGCTAACTATGGCTACACCTTC
NA	TRBV12-5	TRBJ1-2	NA	CASGLPSGPLGGYTF	TGTGCTAGTGGTTTGCCGTCCGGGCCCCTCGGTGGCTACACCTTC
TRBD1	TRBV6-5	TRBJ2-3	few	CASSYWAVTRDRAYDTQYF	TGTGCCAGCAGTTACTGGGCAGTTACCCGGGACAGGGCCTATGATACGCAGTATTTT
NA	TRBV12-5	TRBJ2-1	NA	CASGLVLKDGEQFF	TGTGCTAGTGGTTTGGTACTCAAGGACGGTGAGCAGTTCTTC